A selection of T cell receptor beta chains follows, all from one sample in a study of shared T cell receptors in the human thymus. Some clones are missing from TCRdb's copy, which holds only in-frame ones; the method was immunoSEQ multiplex PCR. The data contain hundreds of thousands of clones, 87% of them singletons. The sample was also reused in another study, on human thymus T cells.

Source material: thymocytes. The receptors come from a boy under two years old with a congenital heart defect. Both conserved end residues are part of each CDR3. A D gene is named only where the DNA matches it firmly. Size is stated for part of the rows, as once, few or many counts, or as a class when the clone is expanded.

D | size | J | V | DNA | CDR3
TRBD2 | - | TRBJ2-7 | TRBV9 | TGTGCCAGCAGCGTAGGAAGACCCGGGACTAGCTACGAGCAGTACTTC | CASSVGRPGTSYEQYF
TRBD2 | - | TRBJ2-2 | TRBV9 | TGTGCCAGCAGCGGGCGGGGGGGCCCCGGGGAGCTGTTTTTT | CASSGRGGPGELFF
TRBD1 | few | TRBJ1-3 | TRBV14 | TGTGCCAGCAGCGTGACAGGGAGGCCCACCATATATTTT | CASSVTGRPTIYF
TRBD1 | once | TRBJ2-1 | TRBV23-1 | TGCGCCAGCAGTCAAGAGGGACAGTACAATGAGCAGTTCTTC | CASSQEGQYNEQFF
- | - | TRBJ1-4 | TRBV27 | TGTGCCAGCAGGCTAGCGAGTTCGGGCACTAATGAAAAACTGTTTTTT | CASRLASSGTNEKLFF
TRBD2 | - | TRBJ2-1 | TRBV5-1 | TGCGCCAGCAGCGAAGTAGCGGGGGTTGGGAATGAGCAGTTCTTC | CASSEVAGVGNEQFF
TRBD1 | - | TRBJ2-2 | TRBV29-1 | TGCAGCGTACCCCGGGACAGGGGATTCTCCGGGGAGCTGTTTTTT | CSVPRDRGFSGELFF
TRBD2 | few | TRBJ2-1 | TRBV28 | TGTGCCAGCAGTCCCCTAGCGGGGGCATACAATGAGCAGTTCTTC | CASSPLAGAYNEQFF
- | - | TRBJ2-1 | TRBV10-1 | TGCGCCAGCAGTGGGATTGGACAGTTCCCTTCTACATCGAATGAGCAGTTCTTC | CASSGIGQFPSTSNEQFF
TRBD2 | once | TRBJ2-3 | TRBV7-3 | TGTGCCAGCAGCCCAGAGCCCGGACTAGCAGTTTCAGATACGCAGTATTTT | CASSPEPGLAVSDTQYF
TRBD1 | - | TRBJ2-3 | TRBV6-1 | TGTGCCAGCAGTGCGGGGACAGGGGATTTTCCAGATACGCAGTATTTT | CASSAGTGDFPDTQYF
- | - | TRBJ2-1 | TRBV12-5 | TGTGCTAGTGGTTTCATCTCAGGGGGGTTTTCCAATGAGCAGTTCTTC | CASGFISGGFSNEQFF
TRBD2 | - | TRBJ2-3 | TRBV5-1 | TGCGCCAGCAGCTTGGGTCTAGCGGGAGAAACAGATACGCAGTATTTT | CASSLGLAGETDTQYF
TRBD1 | - | TRBJ2-3 | TRBV28 | TGTGCCAGCAGTTCACAGGGGGTTGCAGATACGCAGTATTTT | CASSSQGVADTQYF
- | - | TRBJ2-1 | TRBV5-1 | TGCGCCAGCAGCTTGGTTGGTCCAGGGGAGAATGAGCAGTTCTTC | CASSLVGPGENEQFF
TRBD1 | - | TRBJ1-5 | TRBV5-6 | TGTGCCAGCAGCTTGTACAGGGGAATCGATCAGCCCCAGCATTTT | CASSLYRGIDQPQHF
- | - | TRBJ1-2 | TRBV4-2 | TGTGCCAGCAGCCAAGTCATTGGAGGGTCGGCGGAGGGCTACACCTTC | CASSQVIGGSAEGYTF
TRBD1 | - | TRBJ1-2 | TRBV10-3 | TGTGCCATCAGTGAATGGACAGGGATCCTGACCTATGGCTACACCTTC | CAISEWTGILTYGYTF
TRBD1 | - | TRBJ1-1 | TRBV28 | TGTGCCAGCAACCCGACAGGGCGAACTGAAGCTTTCTTT | CASNPTGRTEAFF
TRBD2 | - | TRBJ2-7 | TRBV28 | TGTGCCAGCAGTACGAGGTGGGGGGGCGAGCAGTACTTC | CASSTRWGGEQYF
TRBD1 | - | TRBJ2-5 | TRBV4-1 | TGCGCCAGCAGCCAGTTTCCGGGACAGGGGGAGACCCAGTACTTC | CASSQFPGQGETQYF
- | - | TRBJ2-7 | TRBV14 | TGTGCCAGCAGCCAAGGCGGAGACCCTACTAGTTTGCCCGAGCAGTACTTC | CASSQGGDPTSLPEQYF
TRBD1 | once | TRBJ1-1 | TRBV19 | TGTGCCAGTAGTATGGACCCTGGGACAGTAAGGCGTGAAGCTTTCTTT | CASSMDPGTVRREAFF
TRBD1 | - | TRBJ2-2 | TRBV27 | TGTGCCAGCACCCAACGACATCATGACAGGGACACCGGGGAGCTGTTTTTT | CASTQRHHDRDTGELFF
TRBD1 | - | TRBJ2-5 | TRBV10-1 | TGCGCCAGCAGTGAGGCAGGACAGGGAGAGACCCAGTACTTC | CASSEAGQGETQYF
- | - | TRBJ2-3 | TRBV14 | TGTGCCAGCAGCCAAGCCGCGGGTAGCACAGATACGCAGTATTTT | CASSQAAGSTDTQYF
TRBD1 | - | TRBJ2-7 | TRBV6-5 | TGTGCCAGCAGTTTGGGCCCGGGACAGGGGTACGAGCAGTACTTC | CASSLGPGQGYEQYF
TRBD2 | - | TRBJ2-7 | TRBV5-1 | TGCGCCAGCAGCTGGCCAGGGAGGGGCTACGAGCAGTACTTC | CASSWPGRGYEQYF
TRBD1 | - | TRBJ2-1 | TRBV25-1 | TGTGCCAGCAGCGCCCCAATAGGGGACAGGGGATACAATGAGCAGTTCTTC | CASSAPIGDRGYNEQFF
TRBD2 | - | TRBJ2-1 | TRBV5-6 | TGTGCCAGCAGCTTTACTAGCGGGAGGCTGAGCTCCTACAATGAGCAGTTCTTC | CASSFTSGRLSSYNEQFF
- | - | TRBJ1-1 | TRBV28 | TGTGCCAGCAGTTTAGCCAGGACGGGGTTGTACACTGAAGCTTTCTTT | CASSLARTGLYTEAFF
TRBD1 | - | TRBJ2-7 | TRBV5-5 | TGTGCCAGCAGCTTACCGGGACAGGGCACCTACGAGCAGTACTTC | CASSLPGQGTYEQYF
- | - | TRBJ2-3 | TRBV27 | TGTGCCAGCAGTAGGGGGGTGAGTGGCGGGGGAGGCCCGCTTCAACTAACAGATACGCAGTATTTT | CASSRGVSGGGGPLQLTDTQYF
TRBD1 | - | TRBJ2-5 | TRBV15 | TGTGCCACCAGCAGAGATAGGGGGCGACCCAAAGAGACCCAGTACTTC | CATSRDRGRPKETQYF
TRBD2 | - | TRBJ2-7 | TRBV15 | TGTGCCACCAGCAGAGGGCGACTAGCGGGAGGGATCTCCTACGAGCAGTACTTC | CATSRGRLAGGISYEQYF
TRBD2 | - | TRBJ2-3 | TRBV7-8 | TGTGCCAGCAGCTACGGACTAGCGGGGGGAGATACGCAGTATTTT | CASSYGLAGGDTQYF
- | few | TRBJ1-1 | TRBV25-1 | TGTGCCAGCAGGAGTACCTTCCGGGACAAGGAAAACACTGAAGCTTTCTTT | CASRSTFRDKENTEAFF
- | - | TRBJ1-5 | TRBV12-5 | TGTGCTAGTGGTTTGGAGGTGGGGGGGTATAGCAATCAGCCCCAGCATTTT | CASGLEVGGYSNQPQHF
TRBD1 | few | TRBJ2-2 | TRBV4-3 | TGCGCCAGCAGCCAGAGGACAGGGGAGGCCGGGGAGCTGTTTTTT | CASSQRTGEAGELFF
- | - | TRBJ2-1 | TRBV6-6 | TGTGCCAGCAGTTACGCCCCTGGACAGAAAAGGTGTGAGCAGTTCTTC | CASSYAPGQKRCEQFF
- | - | TRBJ2-1 | TRBV4-3 | TGCGCCAGCAGCCAAGGGGCCGGGACTGAGCTCCTACCCCGGACCCAAAATGAGCAGTTCTTC | CASSQGAGTELLPRTQNEQFF